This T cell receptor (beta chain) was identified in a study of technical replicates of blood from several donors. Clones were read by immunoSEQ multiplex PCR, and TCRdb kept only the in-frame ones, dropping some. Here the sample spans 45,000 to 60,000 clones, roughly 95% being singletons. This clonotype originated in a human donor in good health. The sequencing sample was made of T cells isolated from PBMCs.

CDR3 loop: CASRAGSLSYEQYF. The CDR3 nucleotides are TGCGCCAGCAGGGCCGGGTCCCTCTCCTACGAGCAGTACTTC. The gene calls are TRBV10-2 and TRBJ2-7, with D unclear. From germline, CDR1 is WSHSY and CDR2 SAAADI. The CDR3 sequence is 14 residues long. V was cut by 6 bases and J by 0 bases, with 12 bases left in between.